Shown below are 24 T cell receptor beta chains from a single sample sequenced in a study of blood T cell repertoires in COVID-19. Sequencing was performed with immunoSEQ multiplex PCR; in TCRdb, only in-frame clones are kept and a portion is missing. The repertoire holds approximately 120,000 clones, with approximately 71% as singletons. The sequencing sample was made of peripheral blood. These receptors originate from a woman aged 70-85 years with acute or convalescent COVID-19.

The CDR3 loop is CASRPGTGRSLSGNTIYF. CDR3 nucleotide sequence: TGTGCCAGCAGGCCCGGGACAGGGAGGTCCCTCTCTGGAAACACCATATATTTT. The chain combines TRBV3-1 (or the pseudogene TRBV3-2) with TRBJ1-3, with 9 bases that match TRBD1. Germline loops: CDR1 LGHDT, CDR2 YNNKEL (reference sequence). CDR3 length equals 18 residues. V was pared by 6 bases and J by 0 bases, with 12 bases of the junction left unmatched.

J is TRBJ1-2 and V is TRBV29-1; unclear D gene. The CDR3 has 13 amino acids. CDR1 SQVTM and CDR2 ANQGSEA come from the germline V gene. With 3 bases removed from V and 0 bases from J, the gap between germline ends came to 8 bases. The CDR3 bases are TGCAGCGTTGACTCTGGAGCTAACTATGGCTACACCTTC. Its translation is CSVDSGANYGYTF.

J is TRBJ1-2 and V is TRBV28; no clear D. Germline CDR1 is MDHEN and CDR2 is SYDVKM. V lost 1 base to trimming and J lost 7 bases, with 7 bases between them. This CDR3 comprises 12 residues. The CDR3 reads CASSLLARGYTF. The CDR3 DNA reads TGTGCCAGCAGTTTATTGGCCCGTGGCTACACCTTC.

V gene TRBV12-3 or TRBV12-4 combines with J gene TRBJ1-2, with unresolved D. The CDR3 is made up of 13 amino acids. Trimming pared 5 bases from V and 7 bases from J, leaving 14 bases between. This chain's CDR3 is CASSISPRGGYTF. DNA of the CDR3: TGTGCCAGCAGTATTTCCCCCCGGGGTGGCTACACCTTC.

The chain is built from TRBV27 and TRBJ2-4; possibly TRBD2 for D (6 bases). CDR3 size: 18 residues. Germline lookup yields CDR1 MNHEY and CDR2 SMNVEV (reference sequence). The V gene lost 2 bases and the J gene lost 0 bases, with 17 bases spanning the gap. Written as DNA, the CDR3 is TGTGCCAGCAGTTTAAGGGGACCCGGGACTCTAGCCAAAAACATTCAGTACTTC. It yields the protein CASSLRGPGTLAKNIQYF.

The CDR3 loop is CAWSQADEQFF. CDR3 in DNA: TGTGCCTGGAGCCAGGCAGATGAGCAGTTCTTC. The J gene is TRBJ2-1, the V gene TRBV30; D is unclear. Germline V gives CDR1 GTSNPN, CDR2 SVGIG (reference sequence). Trimming took off 3 bases at V and 8 bases at J, with 8 bases between the two ends. The CDR3 covers 11 residues.

A few counts support this clone. The chain combines TRBV11-2 with TRBJ2-7; D possibly corresponds to TRBD1 (5 bases). CDR3 length: 16 residues. CDR1 is SGHAT, CDR2 FQNNGV, per germline. Trimming removed 0 bases from V and 2 bases from J, with 14 bases in between. As DNA, the CDR3 is TGTGCCAGCAGCTTAGAAGGGGTCTCTTCCCCCTACGAGCAGTACTTC. It yields the protein CASSLEGVSSPYEQYF. Drawing the rest from reference TRBV11-2 and TRBJ2-7, the complete variable domain is EAGVAQSPRYKIIEKRQSVAFWCNPISGHATLYWYQQILGQGPKLLIQFQNNGVVDDSQLPKDRFSAERLKGVDSTLKIQPAKLEDSAVYLCASSLEGVSSPYEQYFGPGTRLTVT.

The chain uses TRBV7-8 and TRBJ1-3; D is perhaps TRBD1 (6 bases). Germline V gene lookup returns CDR1 SGHVS and CDR2 FQNEAQ. V lost 3 bases to trimming and J lost 1 base, with 13 bases between them. CDR3 length: 16 amino acids. The CDR3 loop is CASSLGGQWSGNTIYF. The CDR3, as DNA: TGTGCCAGCAGCTTGGGGGGGCAATGGTCTGGAAACACCATATATTTT. The full variable domain, in which reference TRBV7-8 and TRBJ1-3 provide the parts outside the CDR3, is GAGVSQSPRYKVAKRGQDVALRCDPISGHVSLFWYQQALGQGPEFLTYFQNEAQLDKSGLPSDRFFAERPEGSVSTLKIQRTQQEDSAVYLCASSLGGQWSGNTIYFGEGSWLTVV.

In this sample, this clone turned up many times. This sequence joins TRBV29-1 and TRBJ2-3, with TRBD2 matching over 7 bases. This CDR3 comprises 12 residues. V lost 4 bases and J lost 5; bases outside the gene matches: 3. The germline gives CDR1 SQVTM, CDR2 ANQGSEA. This chain's CDR3 is CSVVGGIDTQYF. As DNA, the CDR3 is TGCAGCGTTGTCGGGGGGATAGATACGCAGTATTTT.

The gene calls are TRBV28 and TRBJ1-1; tentatively, D is TRBD1 (5 bases). The CDR3 extends over 14 amino acids. Trimming left V 3 bases short and J 0 bases short, with 8 bases between. Germline CDR1 and CDR2: MDHEN and SYDVKM. The DNA for the CDR3 is TGTGCCAGCAGTTTTGCGGGGCTGAACACTGAAGCTTTCTTT. As protein: CASSFAGLNTEAFF.

V usage is TRBV7-2 and J usage is TRBJ1-5; D possibly corresponds to TRBD1 (6 bases). CDR3 length: 13 residues. The V gene lost 5 bases and the J gene lost 5 bases, with 10 bases spanning the gap. Germline CDR1 and CDR2: SGHTA and FQGNSA. The CDR3 protein is CASSPYRDQPQHF. CDR3 DNA sequence: TGTGCCAGCAGCCCATACAGGGATCAGCCCCAGCATTTT.

The chain couples TRBV5-1 to TRBJ2-5; 8 nucleotides agree with TRBD2. The length of the CDR3 is 15 residues. Germline-derived CDR1 and CDR2 are SGHRS and YFSETQ. The J segment lost 6 bases and the V segment lost 0 bases, leaving 7 bases of the junction unmatched. The CDR3 nucleotides read TGCGCCAGCAGCTTGGAATCCGGGAGGGTGAAGACCCAGTACTTC. Translating gives CASSLESGRVKTQYF.

The chain recombines TRBV19 with TRBJ1-1; TRBD1 agrees at 7 bases. The CDR3 runs to 14 residues. CDR1 LNHDA and CDR2 SQIVND come from the germline V gene (reference sequence). V shed 7 bases, J shed 0 bases, and the junction held 5 bases outside the gene matches. CDR3 bases: TGTGCCAGTAAAAGAGGGACAGTGAACACTGAAGCTTTCTTT. This gives the protein CASKRGTVNTEAFF.

The V gene is TRBV5-4, the J gene TRBJ2-3, with 14 bases aligning to TRBD2. The trim removed 0 bases at V and 3 bases at J, leaving 6 bases unmatched. Germline V CDR1 and CDR2: SGHNT, YYREEE (reference sequence). The CDR3 is 18 residues long. The CDR3 coding sequence is TGTGCCAGCAGCTTGGCCCGACTAGCGGGGGGGTTAACAGATACGCAGTATTTT. This gives the protein CASSLARLAGGLTDTQYF.

This clone has just one count. V and J are TRBV5-1 and TRBJ2-3; tentatively, D is TRBD2 (5 bases). V was pared by 2 bases and J by 6 bases, with 22 bases between. The length of the CDR3 is 17 residues. Germline lookup yields CDR1 SGHRS and CDR2 YFSETQ. The CDR3 DNA follows: TGCGCCAGCAGCTTTGGGTCCGGACTGTCGCGCCATGATACGCAGTATTTT. Its protein product is CASSFGSGLSRHDTQYF.

This chain joins TRBV2 and TRBJ2-5; 14 bases fit TRBD2. The length of the CDR3 is 17 residues. V was clipped by 1 base and J by 6 bases; unmatched bases: 7. Germline loops: CDR1 SNHLY, CDR2 FYNNEI. In DNA, the CDR3 is TGTGCCAGCAGTGAAGGGACTAGCGGGAGGACGGGGAAGACCCAGTACTTC. This translates into CASSEGTSGRTGKTQYF.

The J gene is TRBJ1-1, the V gene TRBV19; no clear D. Trimming pared 2 bases from V and 0 bases from J, leaving 7 bases between. CDR3 size: 14 residues. CDR1 is LNHDA and CDR2 is SQIVND in the germline V gene (reference sequence). The CDR3 coding sequence is TGTGCCAGTAGTATACGGGAAATGAACACTGAAGCTTTCTTT. Residues: CASSIREMNTEAFF. The entire variable domain, with the rest obtained from reference TRBV19 and TRBJ1-1, is as follows: DGGITQSPKYLFRKEGQNVTLSCEQNLNHDAMYWYRQDPGQGLRLIYYSQIVNDFQKGDIAEGYSVSREKKESFPLTVTSAQKNPTAFYLCASSIREMNTEAFFGQGTRLTVV.

The V gene is TRBV7-2, the J gene TRBJ1-2, with D perhaps matching TRBD1 (6 bases). Between the trimmed V and J ends, which lost 5 bases and 4 bases, there was a span of 20 bases. The CDR3 length is 16 residues. CDR1 SGHTA and CDR2 FQGNSA come from the germline V gene. The CDR3 DNA is TGTGCCAGCAGCCCAATCGGGGGGGCGCAGGGCTATGGCTACACCTTC. Translation: CASSPIGGAQGYGYTF.

The rearrangement links TRBV28 to TRBJ2-2, with TRBD2 identical over 9 bases. This CDR3 contains 16 residues. Germline-derived CDR1 and CDR2 are MDHEN and SYDVKM. J gave up 5 bases and V 5 bases, and 9 bases lay outside the gene matches. The CDR3 DNA reads as TGTGCCAGCAGTCTACCGGGACTAGCTTTAACCGGGGAGCTGTTTTTT. It is translated as CASSLPGLALTGELFF. The variable domain in full, with the rest retrieved from reference TRBV28 and TRBJ2-2, is DVKVTQSSRYLVKRTGEKVFLECVQDMDHENMFWYRQDPGLGLRLIYFSYDVKMKEKGDIPEGYSVSREKKERFSLILESASTNQTSMYLCASSLPGLALTGELFFGEGSRLTVL.

CDR3 nucleotides: TGTGCCAGCAGCTTACCCGACAGGGGATCCTACGAGCAGTACTTC. It translates to CASSLPDRGSYEQYF. The chain uses TRBV7-8 and TRBJ2-7; the match to TRBD1 covers 8 bases. CDR1 and CDR2 (germline): SGHVS, FQNEAQ. Germline trimming cut 2 bases from V and 1 base from J; bases unmatched to any gene: 4. This CDR3 has 15 amino acids.

This chain joins TRBV6-5 and TRBJ1-3; D is unclear. Germline V gives CDR1 MNHEY, CDR2 SVGAGI. The V gene lost 4 bases and the J gene lost 0 bases, with 13 bases spanning the gap. The CDR3 sequence is 16 residues long. As DNA, the CDR3 is TGTGCCAGCAGTTCCACTGCCCGTGCCTCTGGAAACACCATATATTTT. This sequence encodes CASSSTARASGNTIYF.

The V call is TRBV28, the J call TRBJ2-5, with TRBD2 as a possible D gene (5 bases). The CDR3 has 13 residues. V lost 11 bases, J lost 1 base, and 14 bases lay in between. Germline V CDR1 and CDR2: MDHEN, SYDVKM. The CDR3 bases are TGTGCCTCTTCAAGGGAGTCCCAAGAGACCCAGTACTTC. It encodes CASSRESQETQYF.

The chain employs TRBV5-1 and TRBJ2-6, with D maybe TRBD2 (6 bases). The CDR3 extends over 17 amino acids. The germline V and J ends were trimmed by 1 base and 0 bases, with 11 bases remaining between them. Looked up from germline, CDR1 is SGHRS and CDR2 is YFSETQ. The CDR3 DNA follows: TGCGCCAGCAGCTTGTGGACCGGGGGCTCTGGGGCCAACGTCCTGACTTTC. Protein: CASSLWTGGSGANVLTF.

This clone was picked up a small number of times. The CDR3 is CASSVDPGQGDHEQYF. CDR3 nucleotide sequence: TGTGCCAGCAGCGTAGACCCGGGACAGGGGGACCACGAGCAGTACTTC. V gene TRBV9 combines with J gene TRBJ2-7, with TRBD1 matching over 11 bases. Germline values: CDR1 SGDLS, CDR2 YYNGEE. The V segment lost 0 bases and the J segment 5 bases; nucleotides outside the gene matches: 7. The CDR3 is made up of 16 amino acids.